Below are 28 T cell receptor beta chains sequenced from a single sample in a study of OX40 agonist ivuxolimab in advanced cancers. Generated by immunoSEQ multiplex PCR, the TCRdb table keeps only in-frame clones and is missing some. The repertoire holds roughly 80,000 clones, with roughly 90% as singletons. The material sequenced was CD4+ or CD8+ T cells sorted from blood, taken in a trial of the OX40 agonist ivuxolimab. The receptors were gathered from an adult with an advanced solid tumor such as melanoma, head and neck, liver or kidney cancer.

The chain links TRBV7-2 to TRBJ2-7; D is unclear. The CDR3 has 14 amino acids. The germline V gene encodes CDR1 SGHTA and CDR2 FQGNSA. Trimming cost V 0 bases and J 0 bases, with 6 bases left between them. In nucleotides, the CDR3 is TGTGCCAGCAGCTTAGCTTGGGGCTCCTACGAGCAGTACTTC. Protein product: CASSLAWGSYEQYF.

V gene TRBV30 combines with J gene TRBJ2-3, with 13 bases identical to TRBD2. The ends lost 3 bases at V and 7 bases at J; junction bases unmatched: 7. This CDR3 region has 15 residues. Germline CDR1 reads GTSNPN; CDR2 reads SVGIG (reference sequence). The CDR3 region is CAWRSLAGGGNTQYF. CDR3 bases: TGTGCCTGGAGGTCACTAGCGGGAGGGGGTAATACGCAGTATTTT.

The chain has TRBV9 and TRBJ1-2, with D perhaps TRBD1 (5 bases). Trimming removed 3 bases from V and 2 bases from J, with 11 bases in between. Germline-derived CDR1 and CDR2 are SGDLS and YYNGEE. This CDR3 has 14 residues. The CDR3 region has the DNA TGTGCCAGCAGCGCCCCCGGGGGAAACTATGGCTACACCTTC. This gives the protein CASSAPGGNYGYTF.

The J gene is TRBJ1-4, the V gene TRBV29-1; D is unresolved. V lost 7 bases and J 10 bases, leaving 22 bases between the germline ends. Per germline, CDR1 SQVTM and CDR2 ANQGSEA. The CDR3 spans 14 residues. CDR3 residues: CSAQKVWPPGKLFF. The DNA of the CDR3 is TGCAGCGCCCAGAAAGTTTGGCCCCCGGGAAAACTGTTTTTT.

The chain has TRBV7-8 and TRBJ1-1; D is undetermined. The CDR3 runs to 15 residues. V lost 5 bases to trimming and J lost 0 bases, with 13 bases between them. Germline CDR1 and CDR2: SGHVS and FQNEAQ. CDR3 bases: TGTGCCAGCAGCCCAAACACGGCCATGAACACTGAAGCTTTCTTT. Protein: CASSPNTAMNTEAFF.

The genes are TRBV7-3 and TRBJ1-1; D ambiguous. Per the germline V gene, CDR1 is SGHTA and CDR2 is FQGTGA. This CDR3 comprises 13 residues. Trimming took off 1 base at V and 6 bases at J, with 9 bases between the two ends. CDR3 nucleotide sequence: TGTGCCAGCAGCTTAAGCGTCCCCGCTGAAGCTTTCTTT. Protein: CASSLSVPAEAFF.

The chain links TRBV7-8 to TRBJ1-1; unclear D gene. The ends were cut back, 9 bases at V and 0 bases at J, with 11 bases in the middle. Germline V gene lookup returns CDR1 SGHVS and CDR2 FQNEAQ. The CDR3 is 13 residues long. The CDR3 loop reads CARSRDLNTEAFF. CDR3 DNA sequence: TGTGCCAGGAGCAGAGATCTGAACACTGAAGCTTTCTTT.

The chain carries TRBV6-5 and TRBJ1-2, with TRBD1 matching 7 bases. With V trimmed by 6 bases and J by 8 bases, 6 bases remained unmatched. This CDR3 is 12 amino acids long. Germline lookup yields CDR1 MNHEY and CDR2 SVGAGI. CDR3 region: CASSRQGSGYTF. The CDR3 DNA is TGTGCCAGCAGCCGACAGGGCAGCGGCTACACCTTC.

The V gene is TRBV9, the J gene TRBJ2-1; a possible D gene is TRBD2 (5 bases). The CDR3 spans 14 residues. The V end was cut by 3 bases, the J end by 3 bases, with 10 bases between. Germline V gene data show CDR1 as SGDLS and CDR2 as YYNGEE. The CDR3 reads CASSAADHYNEQFF. The CDR3 region has the DNA TGTGCCAGCAGCGCAGCGGACCACTACAATGAGCAGTTCTTC.

The chain couples TRBV6-6 to TRBJ1-1; a weak D match, TRBD1 (5 bases). Germline CDR1 MNHNY, CDR2 SVGAGI (reference sequence). The CDR3 is made up of 15 amino acids. Trimming cost V 2 bases and J 3 bases, with 13 bases left between them. For the CDR3, the DNA is TGTGCCAGCAGTTACCCAGGGACCGGGGACACTGAAGCTTTCTTT. This gives the protein CASSYPGTGDTEAFF.

The rearrangement links TRBV27 to TRBJ1-5, with D maybe TRBD1 (5 bases). Germline CDR1 reads MNHEY; CDR2 reads SMNVEV (reference sequence). The CDR3 consists of 13 residues. Between the trimmed V and J ends, which lost 4 bases and 3 bases, there was a span of 7 bases. This CDR3 reads CASSSGNNQPQHF. CDR3 sequence (DNA): TGTGCCAGCAGTTCAGGGAACAATCAGCCCCAGCATTTT.

CDR3 DNA: TGTGCCAGCAGCACGGACAGGGCCAAGAATCAGCCCCAGCATTTT. Protein: CASSTDRAKNQPQHF. The chain uses TRBV2 and TRBJ1-5; 8 nucleotides agree with TRBD1. V trimming: 6 bases; J trimming: 4 bases; junction bases outside the gene matches: 8. Looked up from germline, CDR1 is SNHLY and CDR2 is FYNNEI. CDR3 length: 15 amino acids.

The J gene is TRBJ1-3, the V gene TRBV5-1, with 8 bases identical to TRBD1. The CDR3 is 16 amino acids. Germline V gives CDR1 SGHRS, CDR2 YFSETQ. Trimming cost V 4 bases and J 0 bases; bases outside gene matches: 6. CDR3 protein: CASSTAGGVSGNTIYF. The CDR3 bases are TGCGCCAGCAGCACCGCAGGGGGCGTCTCTGGAAACACCATATATTTT.

The V call is TRBV5-4, the J call TRBJ1-4; 8 bases align to TRBD1. Per the germline V gene, CDR1 is SGHNT and CDR2 is YYREEE (reference sequence). The J segment lost 1 base and the V segment lost 3 bases, leaving 2 bases of the junction unmatched. The CDR3 spans 15 residues. This chain's CDR3 is CASSSDRGTNEKLFF. The CDR3 DNA is TGTGCCAGCAGCTCCGACAGGGGAACTAATGAAAAACTGTTTTTT.

The V gene is TRBV2, the J gene TRBJ2-3; a possible D gene is TRBD2 (5 bases). The germline gives CDR1 SNHLY, CDR2 FYNNEI. Trimming left V 1 base short and J 8 bases short, with 16 bases between. The CDR3 runs to 15 residues. CDR3 amino acids: CASSEVPTVAGTQYF. CDR3 coding DNA: TGTGCCAGCAGTGAAGTACCCACAGTTGCGGGTACGCAGTATTTT.

This clone showed up just once. The gene calls are TRBV5-6 and TRBJ1-1; possible D gene TRBD1, 6 bases. The CDR3 runs 17 residues. CDR1 and CDR2 (germline): SGHDT, YYEEEE. V gave up 5 bases and J gave up 1 base, with 21 bases separating them. Here the CDR3 reads CASRLLGAAGRNTEAFF. CDR3 bases: TGTGCCAGCAGACTACTGGGGGCGGCGGGGAGGAACACTGAAGCTTTCTTT.

The chain couples TRBV5-6 to TRBJ2-5; 8 positions agree with TRBD1. V was pared by 4 bases and J by 4 bases, with 6 bases of the junction left unmatched. The CDR3 consists of 14 residues. Germline V gene sequence: CDR1 SGHDT, CDR2 YYEEEE. Here the CDR3 reads CASSLRQGRETQYF. The CDR3 nucleotides read TGTGCCAGCAGCCTTCGACAGGGGAGAGAGACCCAGTACTTC.

The chain uses TRBV9 and TRBJ2-1; D ambiguous. Germline V gene data show CDR1 as SGDLS and CDR2 as YYNGEE. The CDR3 extends over 13 amino acids. V was cut by 2 bases and J by 4 bases, with 7 bases left in between. The CDR3 sequence is CASSVHGYNEQFF. The CDR3 DNA is TGTGCCAGCAGCGTTCATGGTTACAATGAGCAGTTCTTC.

The chain employs TRBV5-1 and TRBJ1-6, with unresolved D. CDR1 and CDR2 from the germline V gene are SGHRS and YFSETQ. This CDR3 is built from 14 residues. The V end lost 3 bases, the J end lost 7 bases, and 11 bases lay between the germline ends. CDR3 residues: CASSSAGSNSPLHF. For the CDR3, the DNA is TGCGCCAGCAGCTCGGCGGGATCAAATTCACCCCTCCACTTT.

The chain recombines TRBV28 with TRBJ2-7, with 7 bases fitting TRBD2. V gave up 5 bases and J gave up 0 bases; unmatched junction bases: 10. The CDR3 extends over 16 amino acids. From germline, CDR1 is MDHEN and CDR2 SYDVKM. The CDR3 DNA sequence: TGTGCCAGCAGTCCGACTCGCGGGAGCCTCTCCTACGAGCAGTACTTC. It yields the protein CASSPTRGSLSYEQYF.

J is TRBJ1-2 and V is TRBV7-2, with no clear D. The CDR3 consists of 15 residues. Per the germline V gene, CDR1 is SGHTA and CDR2 is FQGNSA. The V gene lost 5 bases and the J gene lost 8 bases, with 21 bases spanning the gap. CDR3 loop: CASSLDSGKIRGYTF. The CDR3 nucleotides read TGTGCCAGCAGCCTGGACTCCGGGAAGATTAGGGGCTACACCTTC.

This clone has more than one count but fewer than ten. The chain combines TRBV7-9 with TRBJ1-1; 9 bases map to TRBD1. The V gene's germline CDR1 is SEHNR and CDR2 FQNEAQ (reference sequence). This CDR3 is 14 amino acids long. J was trimmed by 11 bases and V by 4 bases; bases with no gene match: 11. CDR3 bases: TGTGCCAGCAGCTCAGCGGACAGGGGCCGTGGGGCTTTCTTT. Its protein product is CASSSADRGRGAFF.

V usage is TRBV18 and J usage is TRBJ1-2; no definite D call. Looked up from germline, CDR1 is KGHSH and CDR2 is LQKENI. This CDR3 is 14 amino acids long. V was cut by 1 base and J by 3 bases, with 9 bases left in between. The CDR3 DNA reads TGTGCCAGCTCACCACTCCAAGGAGACTATGGCTACACCTTC. This codes for CASSPLQGDYGYTF.

The chain carries TRBV6-5 and TRBJ2-3; D is perhaps TRBD2 (5 bases). V gave up 5 bases and J gave up 7 bases, with 7 bases separating them. From germline, CDR1 is MNHEY and CDR2 SVGAGI. This CDR3 is 11 amino acids long. The CDR3 sequence: CASSRGYTQYF. Written as DNA, the CDR3 is TGTGCCAGCAGTCGAGGGTATACGCAGTATTTT.

This clone appeared a few times. This rearrangement joins TRBV4-2 to TRBJ1-5, with TRBD1 matching 10 bases. Per the germline V gene, CDR1 is LGHNA and CDR2 is YNFKEQ. J lost 5 bases, V lost 4 bases, and 8 bases had no gene match. This CDR3 comprises 16 residues. The CDR3 loop is CASSPQTGTGDQPQHF. The CDR3 DNA sequence: TGTGCCAGCAGCCCACAAACCGGGACAGGGGATCAGCCCCAGCATTTT.

V is TRBV4-1 and J is TRBJ2-3; 8 nucleotides agree with TRBD2. The CDR3 sequence is 14 residues long. The germline V gene encodes CDR1 MGHRA and CDR2 YSYEKL. Trimming took 6 bases from V and 0 from J; bases not matched to a gene: 2. CDR3 in amino acids: CASRLAESTDTQYF. CDR3 DNA: TGCGCCAGCAGACTAGCGGAAAGCACAGATACGCAGTATTTT.

In this sample, this clone turned up once. The CDR3 protein is CASSLGSGGAEAFF. The CDR3 coding sequence is TGCGCCAGCAGCTTGGGGTCCGGGGGGGCCGAAGCTTTCTTT. The chain combines TRBV5-1 with TRBJ1-1; maybe TRBD1 (6 bases). CDR1 and CDR2 (germline): SGHRS, YFSETQ. Deletions cut 0 bases from V and 8 bases from J, with 14 bases between. CDR3 length: 14 amino acids.

This chain uses TRBV5-1 with TRBJ1-2, with D perhaps matching TRBD1 (6 bases). The CDR3 is made up of 15 amino acids. Trimming shortened V by 3 bases and J by 6 bases, and 18 bases separated the two germline ends. Germline V gene lookup returns CDR1 SGHRS and CDR2 YFSETQ. The CDR3 region has the DNA TGCGCCAGCAGCTCACAACAGGGAGGAGTTGATGGCTACACCTTC. Its protein is CASSSQQGGVDGYTF.